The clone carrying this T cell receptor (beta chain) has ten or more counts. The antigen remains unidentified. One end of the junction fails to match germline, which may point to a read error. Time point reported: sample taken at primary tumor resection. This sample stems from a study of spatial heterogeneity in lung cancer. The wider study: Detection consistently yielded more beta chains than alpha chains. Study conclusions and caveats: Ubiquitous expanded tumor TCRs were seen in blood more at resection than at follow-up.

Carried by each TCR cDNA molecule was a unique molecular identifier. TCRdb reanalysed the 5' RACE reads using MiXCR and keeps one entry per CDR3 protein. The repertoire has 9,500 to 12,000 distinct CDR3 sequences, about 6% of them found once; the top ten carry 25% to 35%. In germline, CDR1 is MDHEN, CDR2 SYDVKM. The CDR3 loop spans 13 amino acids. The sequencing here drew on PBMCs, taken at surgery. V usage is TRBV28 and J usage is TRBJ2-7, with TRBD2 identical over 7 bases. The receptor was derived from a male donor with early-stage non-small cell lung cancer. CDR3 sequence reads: CPSSPPVRGEQYF. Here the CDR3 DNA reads TGTCCCAGCAGCCCTCCCGTGCGGGGGGAGCAGTACTTC.